These 26 T cell receptor beta chains were sequenced from one sample in a study of Graves' ophthalmopathy and Graves' hyperthyroidism. Beta-chain TCR CDR3 regions were amplified from RNA transcripts. First-round RT-PCR with HTBI primers preceded a second-round multiplex PCR. TCRdb processed the multiplex PCR reads anew with MiXCR; each CDR3 protein has one entry. In the table there are over a million distinct CDR3 sequences, roughly 35% of which are singletons. The sequenced sample was peripheral blood or thyroid tissue (not recorded which). Receptors were obtained from an adult man with Graves' hyperthyroidism.

This clonotype has a count of ten or more. The CDR3 DNA sequence: TGCAGTGCTAGAGGGAGGGGGGACCCCTCTGGGGCCAACGTCCTGACTTTC. The encoded protein is CSARGRGDPSGANVLTF. The genes are TRBV20-1 and TRBJ2-6; perhaps D is TRBD1 or TRBD2 (6 bases each). V was shortened by 1 base and J by 0 bases, with 13 bases between the two germline ends. Per germline, CDR1 DFQATT and CDR2 SNEGSKA (reference sequence). The CDR3 loop spans 17 amino acids.

The CDR3 is CASKLREYRGYTF. The CDR3 DNA is TGTGCCAGCAAGTTAAGAGAGTATCGTGGCTACACCTTC. The J gene is TRBJ1-2, the V gene TRBV25-1; D ambiguous. The V and J ends lost 7 bases and 7 bases respectively, with 16 bases between them. The CDR3 is 13 residues long. Germline V gene lookup returns CDR1 MGHDK and CDR2 SYGVNS.

The chain combines TRBV19 with TRBJ2-7; perhaps TRBD1 as D (5 bases). The CDR3 spans 15 residues. Germline V gene lookup returns CDR1 LNHDA and CDR2 SQIVND (reference sequence). Trimming pared 5 bases from V and 2 bases from J, leaving 16 bases between. The CDR3 protein is CASSPFGAVAYEQYF. CDR3 sequence (DNA): TGTGCCAGTAGTCCTTTTGGGGCAGTGGCCTACGAGCAGTACTTC.

The chain couples TRBV25-1 to TRBJ1-2; TRBD1 agrees at 9 bases. The V segment lost 5 bases and the J segment 3 bases; nucleotides outside the gene matches: 7. Per the germline V gene, CDR1 is MGHDK and CDR2 is SYGVNS. CDR3 length equals 15 residues. DNA for the CDR3: TGTGCCAGCAGTTTAGTGGGACAGGGTGACTATGGCTACACCTTC. The encoded protein is CASSLVGQGDYGYTF.

The V gene is TRBV7-9, the J gene TRBJ2-5, with D perhaps matching TRBD2 (6 bases). Between the trimmed V and J ends, which lost 5 bases and 13 bases, there was a span of 11 bases. The length of the CDR3 is 10 residues. Germline values: CDR1 SEHNR, CDR2 FQNEAQ (reference sequence). This chain's CDR3 is CASSGDGGYF. The CDR3 nucleotides read TGTGCCAGCAGCGGGGACGGGGGGTACTTC.

The rearrangement links TRBV25-1 to TRBJ1-3; 9 bases line up with TRBD1. V gave up 8 bases and J gave up 4 bases; unmatched junction bases: 6. The CDR3 spans 14 residues. CDR1 and CDR2 (germline): MGHDK, SYGVNS. The CDR3 nucleotides read TGTGCCAGCTTAGGACAGGGGTACGGAAACACCATATATTTT. Translated: CASLGQGYGNTIYF. The variable domain in full, completed from reference TRBV25-1 and TRBJ1-3, reads EADIYQTPRYLVIGTGKKITLECSQTMGHDKMYWYQQDPGMELHLIHYSYGVNSTEKGDLSSESTVSRIRTEHFPLTLESARPSHTSQYLCASLGQGYGNTIYFGEGSWLTVV.

This clonotype was observed a single time. The rearrangement joins TRBV28 to TRBJ1-3, with D possibly TRBD1 on 5 matching bases. Deletions cut 4 bases from V and 4 bases from J, with 20 bases between. The CDR3 is made up of 17 amino acids. Per germline, CDR1 MDHEN and CDR2 SYDVKM. CDR3 bases: TGTGCCAGCAGTTCTACCTCCCAGGGACTTGGAGGAAACACCATATATTTT. The encoded protein is CASSSTSQGLGGNTIYF.

This clonotype came up a few times. The chain employs TRBV14 and TRBJ2-7; 7 positions match TRBD1. J lost 2 bases, V lost 6 bases, and 10 bases had no gene match. CDR3 length: 15 residues. From germline, CDR1 is SGHDN and CDR2 FVKESK. In DNA form, the CDR3 reads TGTGCCAGCAGTAACCACGCCGGACAGGCCTACGAGCAGTACTTC. It translates to CASSNHAGQAYEQYF. Combining the CDR3 with reference TRBV14 and TRBJ2-7 gives the whole variable domain EAGVTQFPSHSVIEKGQTVTLRCDPISGHDNLYWYRRVMGKEIKFLLHFVKESKQDESGMPNNRFLAERTGGTYSTLKVQPAELEDSGVYFCASSNHAGQAYEQYFGPGTRLTVT.

J is TRBJ1-1 and V is TRBV29-1; a weak D match, TRBD1 (6 bases). There are 11 residues in the CDR3. The germline CDR1 and CDR2 sequences are SQVTM and ANQGSEA. Deletions cut 5 bases from V and 7 bases from J, with 11 bases between. The DNA of the CDR3 is TGCAGCGTTTTGGGGGGCGGTGAAGCTTTCTTT. Translating gives CSVLGGGEAFF.

The chain recombines TRBV29-1 with TRBJ2-7; 11 positions match TRBD1. Germline CDR1 reads SQVTM; CDR2 reads ANQGSEA. CDR3 length: 13 amino acids. V was clipped by 4 bases and J by 5 bases; unmatched bases: 4. DNA for the CDR3: TGCAGCGTTGGGACAGGGGGCAGAAACGAGCAGTACTTC. It encodes CSVGTGGRNEQYF.

This clonotype was recorded at least ten times. This sequence joins TRBV6-5 and TRBJ1-2; a possible D gene is TRBD1 (5 bases). Looked up from germline, CDR1 is MNHEY and CDR2 is SVGAGI. V was shortened by 5 bases and J by 8 bases, with 15 bases between the two germline ends. This CDR3 contains 13 residues. The CDR3: CASSEIGARGYTF. The CDR3 DNA sequence: TGTGCCAGCAGTGAAATCGGGGCCCGCGGCTACACCTTC.

This chain links TRBV11-2 with TRBJ1-2; D may be TRBD1 (6 bases). V shed 5 bases and J shed 6 bases, with 16 bases lying between them. The CDR3 extends over 14 amino acids. Germline CDR1 is SGHAT and CDR2 is FQNNGV. The CDR3 here is CASSTPGGSDGYTF. The CDR3 DNA is TGTGCCAGCAGCACGCCGGGGGGCTCCGATGGCTACACCTTC.

Here the CDR3 reads CASSSTGGLTDTQYF. In nucleotides, the CDR3 is TGTGCCAGCAGCTCGACAGGGGGCCTCACAGATACGCAGTATTTT. This rearrangement joins TRBV5-6 to TRBJ2-3; 10 nucleotides align to TRBD1. This CDR3 has 15 residues. In germline, CDR1 is SGHDT, CDR2 YYEEEE. With 3 bases clipped from V and 2 bases from J, the junction kept 3 bases outside the gene matches.

The chain combines TRBV25-1 with TRBJ1-2, with D maybe TRBD1 (5 bases). V was shortened by 3 bases and J by 4 bases, with 12 bases between the two germline ends. Germline values: CDR1 MGHDK, CDR2 SYGVNS. The CDR3 length is 14 residues. CDR3 sequence: CASSEGPRTYGYTF. The DNA of the CDR3 is TGTGCCAGCAGTGAGGGACCGAGAACCTATGGCTACACCTTC.

Notes on this clonotype: A much larger clonotype is one base distant, so this may be a read error. The V and J genes are TRBV12-3 or TRBV12-4 and TRBJ2-7; the match to TRBD2 covers 9 bases. Losses at the gene ends were 0 bases for V and 6 bases for J; bases not matched to a gene: 6. The CDR3 has 15 amino acids. The CDR3: CASSLASGGLVEQYF. The DNA of the CDR3 is TGTGCCAGCAGTTTAGCTAGCGGGGGTTTGGTCGAGCAGTACTTC.

Worth noting for this clonotype: One end of the junction varies from germline; a read error may be responsible. The chain couples TRBV19 to TRBJ1-3; maybe TRBD1 (6 bases). The germline CDR1 and CDR2 sequences are LNHDA and SQIVND (reference sequence). The CDR3 spans 16 residues. CDR3 coding DNA: TGTGCCAGTACTAGGGGCAGGGGCGTTCCTGGAAACACCATATGTTTT. This sequence encodes CASTRGRGVPGNTICF.

At least ten counts were recorded for this clonotype. The CDR3 region is CASSLAMTQYF. CDR3 in DNA: TGTGCCAGCAGCTTGGCGATGACCCAGTACTTC. The chain carries TRBV5-6 and TRBJ2-5; no reliable D call. Trimming removed 0 bases at V and 7 bases at J, with 4 bases between. Per the germline V gene, CDR1 is SGHDT and CDR2 is YYEEEE. The CDR3 is made up of 11 amino acids.

About this clonotype: Sequence at one end of the junction differs from germline and may be a read error. This chain links TRBV12-3 or TRBV12-4 with TRBJ2-7; D call uncertain. The CDR3 contains 12 residues. CDR3 amino acids: CAGSLGGGEQYF. The CDR3 nucleotides read TGTGCCGGCAGTTTAGGTGGTGGCGAGCAGTACTTC.

This clonotype was detected ten times or more. The chain is built from TRBV7-6 and TRBJ1-6, with no clear D. The V end lost 6 bases, the J end lost 4 bases, and 4 bases lay between the germline ends. CDR3 length: 12 residues. CDR1 SGHVS and CDR2 FNYEAQ come from the germline V gene. CDR3: CASSAYNSPLHF. The CDR3 DNA sequence: TGTGCCAGCAGTGCTTATAATTCACCCCTCCACTTT.

Many counts were recorded for this clonotype. The chain uses TRBV6-1 and TRBJ2-7; D possibly corresponds to TRBD1 (6 bases). Germline V lookup: CDR1 MNHNS, CDR2 SASEGT. The V end was cut by 0 bases, the J end by 0 bases, with 6 bases between. There are 14 residues in the CDR3. Here the CDR3 reads CASSEAGGSYEQYF. Here the CDR3 DNA reads TGTGCCAGCAGTGAAGCAGGGGGCTCCTACGAGCAGTACTTC.

Worth noting for this clonotype: A much larger clone differs from this one at a single base, so this may be a read error. V usage is TRBV2 and J usage is TRBJ1-5; D unresolved. The CDR3 covers 13 residues. The V gene's germline CDR1 is SNHLY and CDR2 FYNNEI. V lost 4 bases, J lost 5 bases, and 9 bases lay in between. CDR3 bases: TGTGCCAGCAGTGTTGGGCCGTATCAGCCCCAGCATTTT. This sequence encodes CASSVGPYQPQHF.

The chain combines TRBV28 with TRBJ1-6; D is ambiguous. Germline V gene sequence: CDR1 MDHEN, CDR2 SYDVKM. CDR3 length equals 12 residues. Deletions cut 5 bases from V and 8 bases from J, with 7 bases between. For the CDR3, the DNA is TGTGCCAGCAGTGCTACCTATTCACCCCTCCACTTT. Its translation is CASSATYSPLHF.

On this clonotype: No conserved phenylalanine or tryptophan is present at the end of the CDR3, so a read error is the likely explanation. This chain links TRBV7-9 with TRBJ2-5; tentatively, D is TRBD1 (5 bases). Germline CDR1 and CDR2: SEHNR and FQNEAQ (reference sequence). The CDR3 has 13 residues. V was clipped by 5 bases and J by 5 bases, with 12 bases between them. CDR3 DNA: TGTGCCAGCAGCCCTCAGGGTTCGGAGACCCAGTACCTC. Translated, it gives CASSPQGSETQYL.

The table lists this clonotype with a few counts. This chain connects TRBV2 to TRBJ2-5; TRBD2 agrees at 14 bases. Germline V gives CDR1 SNHLY, CDR2 FYNNEI. Unmatched junction bases numbered 6, after V lost 7 bases and J lost 5 bases. This CDR3 comprises 15 residues. CDR3 nucleotides: TGTGCCAGCACTGGGACTAGCGGGAGAGGGGAGACCCAGTACTTC. Translation: CASTGTSGRGETQYF.

This clonotype was picked up many times. The V gene is TRBV29-1, the J gene TRBJ2-2; TRBD2 aligns across 13 bases. The CDR3 is 16 amino acids. CDR1 is SQVTM, CDR2 ANQGSEA, per germline. V shed 7 bases and J 7 bases; nucleotides not matched to a gene: 12. The CDR3 bases are TGCAGCGGGGGAAGAACTAGCGGGGGGGCTATCGGGGAGCTGTTTTTT. Translating gives CSGGRTSGGAIGELFF.

This clonotype was seen repeatedly, ten times or more. This rearrangement joins TRBV7-2 to TRBJ2-7, with D unclear. The CDR3 length is 16 residues. CDR1 and CDR2 from the germline V gene are SGHTA and FQGNSA. The germline V and J ends were trimmed by 4 bases and 2 bases, with 18 bases remaining between them. The CDR3 DNA is TGTGCCAGCAGCTCCATTTCTTGGGGTTCCCCCTACGAGCAGTACTTC. It encodes CASSSISWGSPYEQYF.